The entry that follows covers one TCR beta chain sequence. The antigen remains unidentified. The CDR3 is 17 amino acids. The germline gives CDR1 LGHDT, CDR2 YNNKEL (reference sequence). The data are from a study of monozygotic twins with inflammatory bowel disease. Generation of cDNA took place in eight separate reactions per sample. TCRalpha along with TCRbeta cDNA was subjected to two nested PCRs lasting about 16 and 10 cycles. TCRdb processed the 5' RACE reads again and assigns one entry to each CDR3 protein, with no DNA. The sample has 300,000 to 400,000 distinct CDR3 sequences. Findings and caveats of the study: The results supported no single strong signal or clonotype associated with IBD.

The receptor was derived from a human donor with ulcerative colitis or Crohn's disease, or a healthy co-twin of an affected twin (not recorded which). Sequencing was performed on blood. The chain recombines TRBV3-1 with TRBJ2-1; TCRdb gives TRBD2 as the D gene, but with no DNA this cannot be confirmed. CDR3 region: CASSQEPTGTSGYEQFF.